This passage covers 28 T cell receptor beta chains from one sample sequenced in a study of beta chain features in type 1 diabetes. Overall study results and limits: Researchers report that Type 1 diabetes patients had moderately but significantly shorter TCRB CDR3s across all four CD4+ subsets.

These TCRs are of unknown antigen specificity. Expressed TCRB transcripts got sequenced, as all isolated RNA was reverse transcribed. The protocol was immunoSEQ multiplex PCR, while the TCRdb copy is restricted to in-frame clones and leaves out a portion. Found here are approximately 250,000 clones, approximately 16% of them singletons; the top ten hold more than 0.075%. Sequenced material: naive CD4+ T cells from blood. These receptors were collected from a man between 25 and 39 years old with type 1 diabetes.

This clone was recorded a few times. This chain connects TRBV10-3 to TRBJ1-2; D may be TRBD1 (5 bases). Germline CDR1 is ENHRY and CDR2 is SYGVKD. The CDR3 runs to 17 residues. The V and J ends lost 2 bases and 0 bases respectively, with 16 bases between them. The CDR3 DNA reads as TGTGCCATCAGTGAGCTTGGCAGGGCCCAAGCTAACTATGGCTACACCTTC. It yields the protein CAISELGRAQANYGYTF.

V gene TRBV7-2 combines with J gene TRBJ2-3; the match to TRBD2 covers 11 bases. The junction had 5 bases not matched to a gene; V was cut back by 1 base and J by 5 bases. Germline CDR1 is SGHTA and CDR2 is FQGNSA. This CDR3 region has 16 residues. DNA for the CDR3: TGTGCCAGCAGCTTAGTTGGGACTAGCGGAGAAGATACGCAGTATTTT. Its protein is CASSLVGTSGEDTQYF.

This clone has only a few counts. The J gene is TRBJ1-4, the V gene TRBV29-1; D remains ambiguous. This CDR3 spans 13 amino acids. Germline-derived CDR1 and CDR2 are SQVTM and ANQGSEA. Trimming removed 2 bases at V and 7 bases at J, with 11 bases between. CDR3 bases: TGCAGCGTTGAATCTGGGGTTGGTGAAAAACTGTTTTTT. It is translated as CSVESGVGEKLFF.

V and J are TRBV18 and TRBJ2-1, with D unclear. The CDR3 extends over 12 amino acids. Germline-derived CDR1 and CDR2 are KGHSH and LQKENI. The germline V and J ends were trimmed by 3 bases and 4 bases, with 4 bases remaining between them. CDR3 loop: CASSPRYNEQFF. The CDR3 coding sequence is TGTGCCAGCTCACCGCGTTACAATGAGCAGTTCTTC. Combining the CDR3 with reference TRBV18 and TRBJ2-1 gives the whole variable domain NAGVMQNPRHLVRRRGQEARLRCSPMKGHSHVYWYRQLPEEGLKFMVYLQKENIIDESGMPKERFSAEFPKEGPSILRIQQVVRGDSAAYFCASSPRYNEQFFGPGTRLTVL.

The genes are TRBV10-3 and TRBJ1-1; D call uncertain. Germline CDR1 ENHRY, CDR2 SYGVKD. The germline V and J ends were trimmed by 0 bases and 1 base, with 12 bases remaining between them. This CDR3 has 16 residues. CDR3 sequence: CAISESWRRTNTEAFF. CDR3 coding DNA: TGTGCCATCAGTGAGTCATGGCGGCGGACGAACACTGAAGCTTTCTTT.

This clone was detected a few times. The rearrangement joins TRBV25-1 to TRBJ2-7, with D perhaps given as TRBD1 or TRBD2 (5 bases each). Trimming cost V 4 bases and J 7 bases, with 17 bases left between them. Germline CDR1 is MGHDK and CDR2 is SYGVNS. The CDR3 totals 14 residues. CDR3 in amino acids: CASSASGTLSEQYF. The CDR3 DNA follows: TGTGCCAGCAGTGCCTCCGGGACCCTCAGTGAGCAGTACTTC.

This clone was detected a few times. This chain links TRBV5-1 with TRBJ2-1; 9 nucleotides match TRBD2. The CDR3 contains 17 residues. The V gene end was trimmed by 4 bases and the J gene end by 0 bases; junction bases not matched to a gene: 8. Germline loops: CDR1 SGHRS, CDR2 YFSETQ. The CDR3 nucleotides are TGCGCCAGCAGCACCGGGACTAGCAGGAGCTCCTACAATGAGCAGTTCTTC. Translation gives CASSTGTSRSSYNEQFF.

A few counts support this clone. The chain is built from TRBV7-2 and TRBJ2-7, with D perhaps given as TRBD1 or TRBD2 (5 bases each). V was trimmed by 3 bases and J by 0 bases, leaving 9 bases between them. Germline V gene lookup returns CDR1 SGHTA and CDR2 FQGNSA. This CDR3 region has 14 residues. The CDR3 loop is CASSFVGTSYEQYF. As DNA, the CDR3 is TGTGCCAGCAGCTTTGTGGGGACCTCCTACGAGCAGTACTTC.

Comments on this clone: The same CDR3 can be traced to other DNA sequences in this sample. The chain joins TRBV7-9 to TRBJ1-1; TRBD1 matches at 7 bases. The V gene end was trimmed by 3 bases and the J gene end by 0 bases; junction bases not matched to a gene: 1. Germline V gene data show CDR1 as SEHNR and CDR2 as FQNEAQ (reference sequence). This CDR3 comprises 14 residues. CDR3 DNA: TGTGCCAGCAGCTTGGGACAGATGAACACTGAAGCTTTCTTT. The encoded protein is CASSLGQMNTEAFF.

This clone was picked up a small number of times. The chain couples TRBV4-1 to TRBJ2-5; 7 positions agree with TRBD1. V lost 1 base, J lost 4 bases, and 3 bases stayed unmatched. CDR1 is MGHRA and CDR2 is YSYEKL in the germline V gene. The CDR3 loop spans 14 amino acids. The CDR3 nucleotides are TGCGCCAGCAGCCAAGCAGGGGGTGCAGAGACCCAGTACTTC. Amino acids: CASSQAGGAETQYF.

This clone was seen a few times. The rearrangement uses TRBV9 and TRBJ2-7, with D possibly being TRBD1 or TRBD2 (5 bases each). In germline, CDR1 is SGDLS, CDR2 YYNGEE. The CDR3 is 9 residues long. For the CDR3, the DNA is TGTTGGGGGTCCTACGAGCAGTACTTC. It encodes CWGSYEQYF.

This clone has more than one count but fewer than ten. J is TRBJ2-1 and V is TRBV4-1; D gene unclear. The CDR3 extends over 16 amino acids. CDR1 is MGHRA, CDR2 YSYEKL, per germline. Trimming took off 1 base at V and 2 bases at J, with 12 bases between the two ends. In DNA, the CDR3 is TGCGCCAGCAGCCAAGGAACGGGCCTAGCCTACAATGAGCAGTTCTTC. It yields the protein CASSQGTGLAYNEQFF.

The table lists this clone with a few counts. The chain recombines TRBV9 with TRBJ2-2; possible D gene TRBD2, 5 bases. The CDR3 consists of 14 residues. The ends were cut back, 6 bases at V and 0 bases at J, with 9 bases in the middle. CDR1 is SGDLS and CDR2 is YYNGEE in the germline V gene. In nucleotides, the CDR3 is TGTGCCAGCAACACGCGGGCGAACACCGGGGAGCTGTTTTTT. Residues: CASNTRANTGELFF.

This clone was recorded a few times. This chain joins TRBV13 and TRBJ2-7, with D unresolved. CDR1 PRHDT and CDR2 FYEKMQ come from the germline V gene (reference sequence). Trimming left V 6 bases short and J 7 bases short, with 13 bases between. The CDR3 sequence is 12 residues long. The DNA for the CDR3 is TGTGCCAGCAGGGGCTCTTCGGAGGAGCAGTACTTC. Residues: CASRGSSEEQYF.

This clone has just a few counts. The chain uses TRBV29-1 and TRBJ2-4, with D possibly being TRBD1 or TRBD2 (5 bases each). Per germline, CDR1 SQVTM and CDR2 ANQGSEA. V lost 3 bases, J lost 6 bases, and 6 bases lay in between. The CDR3 extends over 11 amino acids. In DNA form, the CDR3 reads TGCAGCGTTGAGAGGGGAAACATTCAGTACTTC. Translated: CSVERGNIQYF.

This clone occurred a few times. One base away lies a much larger clone, so this may be a sequencing read error. V gene TRBV9 combines with J gene TRBJ2-5; D is ambiguous. Trimming took off 4 bases at V and 1 base at J, with 2 bases between the two ends. Germline V gene sequence: CDR1 SGDLS, CDR2 YYNGEE. CDR3 length: 11 amino acids. For the CDR3, the DNA is TGTGCCAGCAGCCCCCAAGAGACCCAGTACTTC. Its protein product is CASSPQETQYF.

This chain uses TRBV29-1 with TRBJ2-5, with no clear D. Germline lookup yields CDR1 SQVTM and CDR2 ANQGSEA. This CDR3 region has 14 residues. Trimming took 1 base from V and 5 from J, leaving 14 bases between them. The DNA of the CDR3 is TGCAGCGTTGAAGCCCCCATTTTGCGGGAGACCCAGTACTTC. Residues: CSVEAPILRETQYF.

This chain connects TRBV29-1 to TRBJ1-1; D is unresolved. The germline V gene encodes CDR1 SQVTM and CDR2 ANQGSEA. There are 13 residues in the CDR3. Trimming stripped 5 bases from V and 1 base from J, with 11 bases between. The CDR3 sequence: CSVIRGSNTEAFF. In nucleotides, the CDR3 is TGCAGCGTTATACGGGGATCGAACACTGAAGCTTTCTTT.

This clone was counted a few times. The gene calls are TRBV7-9 and TRBJ2-7, with 10 nucleotides matching TRBD2. The CDR3 is 14 residues long. CDR1 and CDR2 (germline): SEHNR, FQNEAQ (reference sequence). Trimming removed 7 bases from V and 2 bases from J; junction bases left unmatched: 5. Here the CDR3 reads CASMRSGGTYEQYF. Written as DNA, the CDR3 is TGTGCCAGCATGCGTAGCGGGGGGACCTACGAGCAGTACTTC.

The V and J genes are TRBV5-6 and TRBJ2-1; 14 positions agree with TRBD2. This CDR3 region has 15 residues. V lost 2 bases to trimming and J lost 7 bases; unmatched junction nucleotides: 2. Germline lookup yields CDR1 SGHDT and CDR2 YYEEEE. This chain's CDR3 is CASSFGTSGSNEQFF. DNA of the CDR3: TGTGCCAGCAGCTTTGGGACTAGCGGGAGTAATGAGCAGTTCTTC.

This sequence joins TRBV7-2 and TRBJ2-7, with D hard to call. Trimming took off 5 bases at V and 3 bases at J, with 14 bases between the two ends. Per the germline V gene, CDR1 is SGHTA and CDR2 is FQGNSA. The CDR3 is 14 residues long. The CDR3 region is CASSTQRDSYEQYF. The CDR3 DNA follows: TGTGCCAGCAGCACCCAGCGAGATAGCTACGAGCAGTACTTC.

The chain has TRBV18 and TRBJ2-1; a weak D match, TRBD2 (5 bases). Trimming removed 6 bases at V and 4 bases at J, with 16 bases between. The CDR3 sequence is 15 residues long. The V gene's germline CDR1 is KGHSH and CDR2 LQKENI. The CDR3, as DNA: TGTGCCAGCTCCCCAGCCGGGGTGATATACAATGAGCAGTTCTTC. Amino acids: CASSPAGVIYNEQFF.

CDR3 loop: CSVTSPGLYEQYF. CDR3 bases: TGCAGCGTTACCTCCCCGGGACTATACGAGCAGTACTTC. The chain carries TRBV29-1 and TRBJ2-7; 7 nucleotides line up with TRBD2. J gave up 4 bases and V 5 bases, and 8 bases lay outside the gene matches. The CDR3 sequence is 13 residues long. Germline-derived CDR1 and CDR2 are SQVTM and ANQGSEA.

This clone was observed a handful of times. The J gene is TRBJ2-1, the V gene TRBV4-3, with D unclear. The germline gives CDR1 LGHNA, CDR2 YSLEER. Trimming took 0 bases from V and 5 from J, leaving 5 bases between them. CDR3 length: 13 amino acids. CDR3 loop: CASSQESNNEQFF. The CDR3 DNA reads as TGCGCCAGCAGCCAAGAGTCGAACAATGAGCAGTTCTTC.

The V gene is TRBV25-1, the J gene TRBJ2-5, with 7 bases lining up with TRBD1. V lost 10 bases to trimming and J lost 2 bases; unmatched junction nucleotides: 4. The CDR3 extends over 12 amino acids. CDR1 is MGHDK and CDR2 is SYGVNS in the germline V gene. CDR3 in amino acids: CATVGQQETQYF. Here the CDR3 DNA reads TGTGCCACAGTGGGACAGCAAGAGACCCAGTACTTC.

This clone has only a few counts. The V and J genes are TRBV29-1 and TRBJ1-1, with TRBD1 matching 9 bases. From germline, CDR1 is SQVTM and CDR2 ANQGSEA. V lost 4 bases to trimming and J lost 1 base; unmatched junction nucleotides: 7. The CDR3 runs 15 residues. The CDR3, as DNA: TGCAGCGTTGGCTCCTTGACAGGGGGGAACACTGAAGCTTTCTTT. It translates to CSVGSLTGGNTEAFF.

This clone has a handful of counts. The chain combines TRBV27 with TRBJ2-5; D call uncertain. V lost 3 bases to trimming and J lost 1 base, with 9 bases between them. Germline V gene lookup returns CDR1 MNHEY and CDR2 SMNVEV (reference sequence). The CDR3 covers 14 residues. The CDR3 region has the DNA TGTGCCAGCAGTTTGTTGGGGATCCAAGAGACCCAGTACTTC. Protein: CASSLLGIQETQYF.

V usage is TRBV6-5 and J usage is TRBJ2-3; TRBD2 aligns across 7 bases. V lost 4 bases and J lost 11; bases outside the gene matches: 9. The CDR3 length is 13 residues. The germline V gene encodes CDR1 MNHEY and CDR2 SVGAGI. The CDR3 DNA sequence: TGTGCCAGCAGTTCCGCCAGCGGGATAAAGCAGTATTTT. The encoded protein is CASSSASGIKQYF.